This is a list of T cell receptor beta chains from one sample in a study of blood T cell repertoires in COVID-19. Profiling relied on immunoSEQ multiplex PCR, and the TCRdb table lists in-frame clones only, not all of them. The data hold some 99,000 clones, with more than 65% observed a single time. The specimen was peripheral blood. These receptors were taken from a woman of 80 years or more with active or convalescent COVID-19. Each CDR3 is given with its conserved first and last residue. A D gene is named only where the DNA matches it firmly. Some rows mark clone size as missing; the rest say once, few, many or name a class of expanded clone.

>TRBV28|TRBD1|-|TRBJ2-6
CASSGTAGANVLTF
TGTGCCAGCAGTGGGACAGCGGGGGCCAACGTCCTGACTTTC
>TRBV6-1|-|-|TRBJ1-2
CASSEGPRYGYTF
TGTGCCAGCAGTGAAGGGCCCCGCTATGGCTACACCTTC
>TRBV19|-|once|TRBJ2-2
CASSSPVTGELFF
TGTGCCAGTAGTAGTCCTGTAACCGGGGAGCTGTTTTTT
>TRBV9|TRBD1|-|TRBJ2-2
CASSVEGQGAGELFF
TGTGCCAGCAGCGTAGAGGGACAGGGGGCCGGGGAGCTGTTTTTT
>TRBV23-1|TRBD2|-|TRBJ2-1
CASSQSDVGQTSGSGSYNEQFF
TGCGCCAGCAGTCAATCCGACGTAGGACAGACTAGCGGGAGTGGTTCCTACAATGAGCAGTTCTTC
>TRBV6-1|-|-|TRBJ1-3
CASSVRNNRLSSGNTIYF
TGTGCCAGCAGTGTCCGGAATAACAGGTTAAGCTCTGGAAACACCATATATTTT
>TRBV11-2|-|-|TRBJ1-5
CASSAGGAAGNQPQHF
TGTGCCAGCAGCGCGGGCGGGGCTGCGGGCAATCAGCCCCAGCATTTT
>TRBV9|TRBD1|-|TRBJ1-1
CASSSNRGTEAFF
TGTGCCAGCAGCAGTAACAGGGGAACTGAAGCTTTCTTT
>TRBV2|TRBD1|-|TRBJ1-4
CASQKGTGMEKLFF
TGTGCCAGCCAGAAGGGGACAGGGATGGAAAAACTGTTTTTT
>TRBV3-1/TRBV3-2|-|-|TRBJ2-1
CASLGAREQFF
TGTGCCAGCTTAGGGGCCCGAGAGCAGTTCTTC
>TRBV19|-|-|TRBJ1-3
CASSPPDSSGNTIYF
TGTGCCAGTAGTCCCCCCGACTCGTCTGGAAACACCATATATTTT
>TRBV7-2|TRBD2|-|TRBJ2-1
CASSLRLAANNEQFF
TGTGCCAGCAGCTTAAGGCTAGCGGCTAACAATGAGCAGTTCTTC
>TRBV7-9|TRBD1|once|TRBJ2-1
CASSLLLTGHAEQFF
TGTGCCAGCAGCTTATTGCTGACAGGGCATGCTGAGCAGTTCTTC
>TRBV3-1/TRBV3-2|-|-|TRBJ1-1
CASSRRGSGTEAFF
TGTGCCAGCAGCCGACGGGGGTCCGGCACTGAAGCTTTCTTT
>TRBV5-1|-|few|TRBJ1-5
CASSLGAYNQPQHF
TGCGCCAGCAGCTTGGGCGCCTACAATCAGCCCCAGCATTTT
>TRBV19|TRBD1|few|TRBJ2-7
CASSKTGGYEQYF
TGTGCCAGTAGTAAGACAGGGGGCTACGAGCAGTACTTC
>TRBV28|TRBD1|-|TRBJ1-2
CASSDRGGFGYTF
TGTGCCAGCAGCGACAGAGGGGGCTTCGGCTACACCTTC
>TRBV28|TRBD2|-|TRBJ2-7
CASSSVTSGSYEQYF
TGTGCCAGCAGTTCCGTGACTAGCGGCTCCTACGAGCAGTACTTC
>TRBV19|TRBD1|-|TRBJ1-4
CASTPPETGPFGRLFF
TGTGCCAGTACCCCCCCGGAGACAGGGCCTTTTGGTCGGCTGTTTTTT
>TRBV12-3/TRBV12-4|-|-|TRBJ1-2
CASSLTSDYGYTF
TGTGCCAGCAGCTTAACCAGTGACTATGGCTACACCTTC
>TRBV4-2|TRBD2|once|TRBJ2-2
CASSPLGASGSLTGELFF
TGTGCCAGCAGCCCCCTCGGGGCTAGCGGGAGTTTAACCGGGGAGCTGTTTTTT
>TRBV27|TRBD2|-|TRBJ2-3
CASIRTSGSVTDTQYF
TGTGCCAGCATCCGGACTAGCGGGAGTGTCACAGATACGCAGTATTTT
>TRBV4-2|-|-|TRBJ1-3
CASSQEGAYSGNTIYF
TGTGCCAGCAGCCAAGAGGGGGCCTACTCTGGAAACACCATATATTTT
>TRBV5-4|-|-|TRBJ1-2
CASSLEGGGGYTF
TGTGCCAGCAGCTTGGAGGGAGGAGGTGGCTACACCTTC
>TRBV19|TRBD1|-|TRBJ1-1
CASSIRRGPGPNTEAFF
TGTGCCAGTAGTATTAGGAGGGGGCCAGGGCCCAACACTGAAGCTTTCTTT
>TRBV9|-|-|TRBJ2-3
CASSLGAPGTDTQYF
TGTGCCAGCAGCCTGGGGGCTCCCGGGACAGATACGCAGTATTTT
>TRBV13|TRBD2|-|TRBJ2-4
CASSATSGRDIQYF
TGTGCCAGCAGCGCGACTAGCGGGAGGGACATTCAGTACTTC
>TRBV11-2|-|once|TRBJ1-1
CASSLRTVGFREAFF
TGTGCCAGCAGCTTAAGGACAGTGGGGTTCCGGGAAGCTTTCTTT
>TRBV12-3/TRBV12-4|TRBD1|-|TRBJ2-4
CASSLRGLKIQYF
TGTGCCAGCAGTTTGAGGGGGCTTAAGATTCAGTACTTC
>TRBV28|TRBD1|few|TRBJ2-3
CASSFNRGTDTQYF
TGTGCCAGCAGTTTCAACAGGGGTACAGATACGCAGTATTTT
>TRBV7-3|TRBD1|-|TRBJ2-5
CASSPGQGLAQYF
TGTGCCAGCAGCCCGGGACAGGGGCTGGCCCAGTACTTC
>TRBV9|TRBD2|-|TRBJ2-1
CASSVGWTSGTYNEQFF
TGTGCCAGCAGCGTAGGGTGGACTAGCGGAACCTACAATGAGCAGTTCTTC